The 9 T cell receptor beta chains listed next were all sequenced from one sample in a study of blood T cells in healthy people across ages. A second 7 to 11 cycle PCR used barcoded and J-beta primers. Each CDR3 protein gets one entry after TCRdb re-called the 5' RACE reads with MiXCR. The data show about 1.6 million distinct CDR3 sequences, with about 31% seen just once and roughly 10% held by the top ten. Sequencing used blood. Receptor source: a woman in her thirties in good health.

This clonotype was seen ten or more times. CDR3 nucleotides: TGTGCCAGCAGTCCCAGAGTATCGGATACGCAGTATTTT. This translates into CASSPRVSDTQYF. The rearrangement links TRBV7-9 to TRBJ2-3; D remains unclear. CDR1 and CDR2 (germline): SEHNR, FQNEAQ (reference sequence). V was clipped by 6 bases and J by 6 bases, with 13 bases between them. CDR3 size: 13 residues.

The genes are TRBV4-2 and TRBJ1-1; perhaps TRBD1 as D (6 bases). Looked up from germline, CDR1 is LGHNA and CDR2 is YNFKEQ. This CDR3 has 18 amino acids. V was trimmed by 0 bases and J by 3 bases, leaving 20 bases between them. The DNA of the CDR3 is TGTGCCAGCAGCCAAGAGGGGGTTGGGGGCCCAGAATACACTGAAGCTTTCTTT. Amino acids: CASSQEGVGGPEYTEAFF.

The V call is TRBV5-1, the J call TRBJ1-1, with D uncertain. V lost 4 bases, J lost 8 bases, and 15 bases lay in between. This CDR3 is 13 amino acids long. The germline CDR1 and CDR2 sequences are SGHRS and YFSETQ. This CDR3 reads CASSRGSREEAFF. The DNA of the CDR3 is TGCGCCAGCAGCCGCGGTTCGAGGGAGGAAGCTTTCTTT.

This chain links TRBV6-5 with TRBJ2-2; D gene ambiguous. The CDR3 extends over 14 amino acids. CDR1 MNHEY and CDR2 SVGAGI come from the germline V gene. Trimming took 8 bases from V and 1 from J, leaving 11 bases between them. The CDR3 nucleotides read TGTGCCAGCTCTAGTATGGGGAACACCGGGGAGCTGTTTTTT. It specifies CASSSMGNTGELFF.

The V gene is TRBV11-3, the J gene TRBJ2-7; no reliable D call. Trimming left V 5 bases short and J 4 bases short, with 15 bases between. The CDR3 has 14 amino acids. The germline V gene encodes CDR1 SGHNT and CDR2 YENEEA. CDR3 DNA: TGTGCCAGCAGCCCGGGTCGAACCGGATACGAGCAGTACTTC. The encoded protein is CASSPGRTGYEQYF. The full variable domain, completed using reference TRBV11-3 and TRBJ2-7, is EAGVVQSPRYKIIEKKQPVAFWCNPISGHNTLYWYLQNLGQGPELLIRYENEEAVDDSQLPKDRFSAERLKGVDSTLKIQPAELGDSAVYLCASSPGRTGYEQYFGPGTRLTVT.

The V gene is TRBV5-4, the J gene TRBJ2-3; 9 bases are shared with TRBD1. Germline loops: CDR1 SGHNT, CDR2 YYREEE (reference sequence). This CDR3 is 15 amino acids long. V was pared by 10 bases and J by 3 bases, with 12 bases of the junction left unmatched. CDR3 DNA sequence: TGTGCCCTACATTCGGGAGGACAGGGGACAGATACGCAGTATTTT. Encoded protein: CALHSGGQGTDTQYF.

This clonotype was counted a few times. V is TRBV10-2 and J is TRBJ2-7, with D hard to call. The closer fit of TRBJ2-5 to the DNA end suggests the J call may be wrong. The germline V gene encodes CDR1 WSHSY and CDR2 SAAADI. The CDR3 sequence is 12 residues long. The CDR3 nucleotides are TGCGCCAGCAGTGCCGGGTGGGAGACCCAGTACTTC. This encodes CASSAGWETQYF.

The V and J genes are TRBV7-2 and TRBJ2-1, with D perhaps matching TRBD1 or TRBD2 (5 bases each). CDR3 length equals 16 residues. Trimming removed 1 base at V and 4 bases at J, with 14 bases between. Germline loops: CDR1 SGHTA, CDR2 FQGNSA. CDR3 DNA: TGTGCCAGCAGCTTAGGGGGGATTAGCCGATACAATGAGCAGTTCTTC. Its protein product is CASSLGGISRYNEQFF.

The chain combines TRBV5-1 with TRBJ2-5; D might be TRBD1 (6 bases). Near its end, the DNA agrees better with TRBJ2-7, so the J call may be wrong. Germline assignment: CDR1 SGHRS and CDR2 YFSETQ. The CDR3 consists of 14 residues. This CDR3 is CASSMKQGSGEQYF. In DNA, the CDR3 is TGCGCCAGCAGCATGAAACAGGGTTCTGGCGAGCAGTACTTC.